This TCR beta chain stems from a study of blood T cells in healthy people across ages. Using a J-beta primer mix together with a sample-barcoded 5' primer, a second PCR was run for roughly 7 to 12 cycles. Researchers report that a template-switch adaptor with 12 random nucleotides tagged each cDNA molecule. Via MiXCR, TCRdb re-called the 5' RACE reads, giving one row per CDR3 protein. Here the sample spans about 720,000 distinct CDR3 sequences, approximately 21% being singletons. This clonotype was recorded a few times. Its antigen is not identified. Overall study findings and caveats: Diversity estimated from one million T cells was considered an underestimate.

V lost 3 bases, J lost 0 bases, and 8 bases lay in between. Germline V CDR1 and CDR2: KGHSH, LQKENI. The CDR3 is made up of 15 amino acids. Sequenced input: blood. The source of this sequence is a man between 65 and 85 years old in good health. The chain recombines TRBV18 with TRBJ2-2, with D maybe TRBD1 (5 bases). The CDR3 sequence: CASSPRAANTGELFF. DNA for the CDR3: TGTGCCAGCTCACCCAGGGCAGCGAACACCGGGGAGCTGTTTTTT. Drawing the rest from reference TRBV18 and TRBJ2-2, the complete variable domain is NAGVMQNPRHLVRRRGQEARLRCSPMKGHSHVYWYRQLPEEGLKFMVYLQKENIIDESGMPKERFSAEFPKEGPSILRIQQVVRGDSAAYFCASSPRAANTGELFFGEGSRLTVL.